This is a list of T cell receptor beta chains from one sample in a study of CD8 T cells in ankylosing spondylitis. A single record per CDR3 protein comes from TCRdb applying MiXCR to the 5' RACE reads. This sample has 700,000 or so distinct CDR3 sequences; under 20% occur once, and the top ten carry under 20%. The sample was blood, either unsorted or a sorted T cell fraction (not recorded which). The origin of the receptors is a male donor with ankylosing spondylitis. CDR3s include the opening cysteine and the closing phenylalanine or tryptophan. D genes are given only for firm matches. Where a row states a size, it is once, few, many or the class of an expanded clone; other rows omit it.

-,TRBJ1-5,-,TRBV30,TGTGCCTGGAGTGACGAGAAGAGGAGTGGCAATCAGCCCCAGCATTTT,CAWSDEKRSGNQPQHF
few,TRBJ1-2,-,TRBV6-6,TGTGCCAGCTATACGTTGTATGGCTACACCTTC,CASYTLYGYTF
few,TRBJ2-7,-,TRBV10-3,TGTGCCACCCGTGAGGGCCTCGAGCAGTACTTC,CATREGLEQYF
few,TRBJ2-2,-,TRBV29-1,TGCAGCGCCGGTGGCAGATTTGACACCGGGGAGCTGTTTTTT,CSAGGRFDTGELFF
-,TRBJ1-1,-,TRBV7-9,TGTGCCAGTCTAAGTGATGGGGGGGCCGTACATGAAGCTTTCTTT,CASLSDGGAVHEAFF
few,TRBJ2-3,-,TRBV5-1,TGCGCCAGCGCCGCGAATGCAGATACGCAGTATTTT,CASAANADTQYF
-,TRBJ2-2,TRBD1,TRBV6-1,TGTGCCAGCAGAATATCCGGGACAGGGAGGAAGACCGGGGAGCTGTTTTTT,CASRISGTGRKTGELFF
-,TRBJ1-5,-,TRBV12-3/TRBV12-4,TGTGCCTGCAGTTTAGCGCGCAGGGGTTTCAACCCTAGCAATCAGCCCCAGCATTTT,CACSLARRGFNPSNQPQHF
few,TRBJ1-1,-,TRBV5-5,TGTGCCAGCAGCGCGACGACAGCCATGAACACTGAAGCTTTCTTT,CASSATTAMNTEAFF
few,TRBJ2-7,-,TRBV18,TGTGCCAGCTCACCATGGAGGACTACCTACGAGCAGTACTTC,CASSPWRTTYEQYF
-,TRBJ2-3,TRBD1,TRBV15,TGTGCCACCAGCAGAGGTGGGACAGGGCTCACAGATACGCAGTATTTT,CATSRGGTGLTDTQYF
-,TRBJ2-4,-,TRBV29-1,TGCAGCGTTGCTCGCGGAGCCAAAAACATTCAGTACTTC,CSVARGAKNIQYF
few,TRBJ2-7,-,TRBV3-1,TGTGCCAGCAGCCAAGTCCAGGGAGTCGGCTACGAGCAGTACTTC,CASSQVQGVGYEQYF
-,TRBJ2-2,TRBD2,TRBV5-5,TGTGCCAGCAGCTTGACTAGCGCGAACACCGGGGAGCTGTTTTTT,CASSLTSANTGELFF
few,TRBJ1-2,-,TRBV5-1,TGCGCCAGCAGCAGGGACGGTTCACGGAGGGGTGCTGGCTACACCTTC,CASSRDGSRRGAGYTF
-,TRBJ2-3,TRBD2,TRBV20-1,TGCAGTGCCGATGGGAGGGGGAGCGGGGGCTCCCCGGATACGCAGTATTTT,CSADGRGSGGSPDTQYF
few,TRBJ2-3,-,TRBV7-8,TGTGCCAGCAGCTTCCAACCTAAAGGGGCAGATACGCAGTATTTT,CASSFQPKGADTQYF
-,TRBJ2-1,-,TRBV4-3,TGCGCCAGCAGCCAAGATACGGTGAGGCAGGTGGGGCTTAATGAGCAGTTCTTC,CASSQDTVRQVGLNEQFF
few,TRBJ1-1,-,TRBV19,TGTGCCAGTAGTATAGATGGGTGGGGCATGAACACTGAAGCTTTCTTT,CASSIDGWGMNTEAFF
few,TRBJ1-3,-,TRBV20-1,TGCAGTGCCGAAGACAGAGGGAACACCATATATTTT,CSAEDRGNTIYF
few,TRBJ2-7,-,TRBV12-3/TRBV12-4,TGTGCCAGCAGGGCCGGGGCCGCCTACGAGCAGTACTTC,CASRAGAAYEQYF
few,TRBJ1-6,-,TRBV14,TGTGCCAGCAGCGGACCCCCAAGCTCCTATAATTCACCCCTCCACTTT,CASSGPPSSYNSPLHF
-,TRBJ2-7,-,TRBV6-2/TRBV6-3,TGTGCCAGCAGACGTTTGAGCGGCAATACCTACGAGCAGTACTTC,CASRRLSGNTYEQYF
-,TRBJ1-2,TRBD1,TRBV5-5,TGTGCCAGCAGCTTGGAACAGGGGTACGGCTATGGCTACACCTTC,CASSLEQGYGYGYTF
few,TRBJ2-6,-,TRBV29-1,TGCAGCGCCAATTCGGGGGCCAACGTCCTGACTTTC,CSANSGANVLTF
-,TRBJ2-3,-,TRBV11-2,TGTGCCAGCAGCTTAAAAGAGGGGCCTCATACGCAGTATTTT,CASSLKEGPHTQYF
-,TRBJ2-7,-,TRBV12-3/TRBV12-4,TGTGCCCGCAGTTCACTTCCGGGACCCAAGGCCCCAAGCTCCTACGAGCAGTACTTC,CARSSLPGPKAPSSYEQYF
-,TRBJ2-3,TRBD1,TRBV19,TGTGCCTCACAGGGGGCTGGGACAGATACGCAGTATTTT,CASQGAGTDTQYF
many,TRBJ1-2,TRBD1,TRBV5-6,TGTGCCAGCACCCCTTGGGGTCGGACAGGGCTCAACTATGGCTACACCTTC,CASTPWGRTGLNYGYTF
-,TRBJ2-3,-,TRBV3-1,TGTGCCAGCAGTCAATTACTAGGGGGGCGGTCAGATACGCAGTATTTT,CASSQLLGGRSDTQYF
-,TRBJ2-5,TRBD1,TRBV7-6,TGTGCCAGCAGCACCGGGACAGACCAAGAGACCCAGTACTTC,CASSTGTDQETQYF
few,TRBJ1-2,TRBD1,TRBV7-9,TGTGCCAGCAGCTTAGCCGATCAGGGGGCAGAAGGCTACACCTTC,CASSLADQGAEGYTF
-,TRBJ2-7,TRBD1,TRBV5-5,TGTGCCAGCAGCTGGGGACAGGGGGAAGGGGACGAGCAGTACTTC,CASSWGQGEGDEQYF
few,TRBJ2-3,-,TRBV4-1,TGCGCCAGCAGCCCCGCTGTTATACCGTCAGATACGCAGTATTTT,CASSPAVIPSDTQYF
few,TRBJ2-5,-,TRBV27,TGTGCCAGCAGTAAACGGCAGGGGGAGACCCAGTACTTC,CASSKRQGETQYF
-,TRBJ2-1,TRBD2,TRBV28,TGTGTGTCCAGCGGGAGTAATCGGAATGAGCAGTTCTTC,CVSSGSNRNEQFF
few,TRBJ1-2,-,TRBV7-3,TGTGCCAGCAGCTTTGTACGGGGAGTATACTATGGCTACACCTTC,CASSFVRGVYYGYTF
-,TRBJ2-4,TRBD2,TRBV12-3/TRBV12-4,TGTGCCAGCAGTCTTAGCGGGGGGAACAAAAACATTCAGTACTTC,CASSLSGGNKNIQYF
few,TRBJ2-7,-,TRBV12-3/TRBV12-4,TGTGCCAGCAAAGCGACACCCGACAGCTACGAGCAGTACTTC,CASKATPDSYEQYF